The 12 T cell receptor beta chains given below trace back to one sample, sequenced in a study of siplizumab effects on memory and regulatory T cells. Repertoires were generated with immunoSEQ multiplex PCR, while TCRdb's copy carries only in-frame clones and drops some. The repertoire holds more than 85,000 clones, with about 92% as singletons. Sequenced sample: Tregs sorted from blood. Receptor source: a human donor in good health.

The chain has TRBV5-4 and TRBJ2-2; D perhaps matches TRBD2 (5 bases). The V gene lost 3 bases and the J gene lost 1 base, with 10 bases spanning the gap. The CDR3 extends over 15 amino acids. Germline assignment: CDR1 SGHNT and CDR2 YYREEE (reference sequence). The CDR3 sequence: CASSWTSGNTGELFF. The DNA for the CDR3 is TGTGCCAGCAGCTGGACTTCCGGGAACACCGGGGAGCTGTTTTTT.

V usage is TRBV2 and J usage is TRBJ2-1; possible D gene TRBD2, 5 bases. The V gene lost 6 bases and the J gene lost 0 bases, with 18 bases spanning the gap. This CDR3 comprises 17 residues. Germline loops: CDR1 SNHLY, CDR2 FYNNEI. The CDR3 coding sequence is TGTGCCAGCAGGAGGCCAGCGCCGGGGAGCTCCTACAATGAGCAGTTCTTC. It specifies CASRRPAPGSSYNEQFF. The whole variable domain, filled in from reference TRBV2 and TRBJ2-1, reads EPEVTQTPSHQVTQMGQEVILRCVPISNHLYFYWYRQILGQKVEFLVSFYNNEISEKSEIFDDQFSVERPDGSNFTLKIRSTKLEDSAMYFCASRRPAPGSSYNEQFFGPGTRLTVL.

The chain recombines TRBV7-3 with TRBJ2-3, with 7 bases matching TRBD2. Germline V CDR1 and CDR2: SGHTA, FQGTGA. With V trimmed by 1 base and J by 6 bases, 4 bases remained unmatched. The CDR3 loop spans 14 amino acids. Here the CDR3 DNA reads TGTGCCAGCAGCTTAATGGCGGGAGTGGATACGCAGTATTTT. This sequence encodes CASSLMAGVDTQYF.

The chain uses TRBV29-1 and TRBJ1-1, with a tentative D call TRBD1 (6 bases). The ends were cut back, 6 bases at V and 5 bases at J, with 13 bases in the middle. Germline-derived CDR1 and CDR2 are SQVTM and ANQGSEA. This CDR3 contains 12 residues. CDR3 residues: CSVVQGWTEAFF. The CDR3 bases are TGCAGCGTCGTACAGGGTTGGACTGAAGCTTTCTTT. Using reference TRBV29-1 and TRBJ1-1 for the parts outside the CDR3, the full variable domain is SAVISQKPSRDICQRGTSLTIQCQVDSQVTMMFWYRQQPGQSLTLIATANQGSEATYESGFVIDKFPISRPNLTFSTLTVSNMSPEDSSIYLCSVVQGWTEAFFGQGTRLTVV.

V gene TRBV6-5 combines with J gene TRBJ1-1; D is unclear. V dropped 0 bases and J dropped 6 bases, with 14 bases sitting between them. Germline V CDR1 and CDR2: MNHEY, SVGAGI. This CDR3 is built from 15 residues. The CDR3 DNA sequence: TGTGCCAGCAGTTACTCGGCCAGTCTTGTGTCTGAAGCTTTCTTT. It codes for CASSYSASLVSEAFF.

The chain recombines TRBV19 with TRBJ2-2; 10 bases fit TRBD1. The germline V gene encodes CDR1 LNHDA and CDR2 SQIVND (reference sequence). V was pared by 4 bases and J by 6 bases, with 5 bases of the junction left unmatched. This CDR3 contains 15 residues. The CDR3, as DNA: TGTGCCAGTAGTAGGTCCGGGACAGGGGCCGGGGAGCTGTTTTTT. This gives the protein CASSRSGTGAGELFF. The variable domain in full, with the rest retrieved from reference TRBV19 and TRBJ2-2, is DGGITQSPKYLFRKEGQNVTLSCEQNLNHDAMYWYRQDPGQGLRLIYYSQIVNDFQKGDIAEGYSVSREKKESFPLTVTSAQKNPTAFYLCASSRSGTGAGELFFGEGSRLTVL.

CDR3 sequence reads: CASSLADILAANTGELFF. The CDR3, as DNA: TGCGCCAGCAGCTTGGCCGATATCCTAGCGGCAAACACCGGGGAGCTGTTTTTT. The chain recombines TRBV5-1 with TRBJ2-2; 7 bases are shared with TRBD2. The CDR3 is made up of 18 amino acids. Trimming took 0 bases from V and 2 from J; bases not matched to a gene: 10. The germline gives CDR1 SGHRS, CDR2 YFSETQ. The whole variable domain, remainder taken from reference TRBV5-1 and TRBJ2-2, is KAGVTQTPRYLIKTRGQQVTLSCSPISGHRSVSWYQQTPGQGLQFLFEYFSETQRNKGNFPGRFSGRQFSNSRSEMNVSTLELGDSALYLCASSLADILAANTGELFFGEGSRLTVL.

The V gene is TRBV5-6, the J gene TRBJ1-6; D is perhaps TRBD1 (5 bases). There are 14 residues in the CDR3. CDR1 is SGHDT, CDR2 YYEEEE, per germline. With 4 bases removed from V and 11 bases from J, the gap between germline ends came to 16 bases. Here the CDR3 DNA reads TGTGCCAGCAGCATGGGACTGCCTCCGGCACCCCTCCACTTT. This sequence encodes CASSMGLPPAPLHF.

J is TRBJ2-3 and V is TRBV7-2, with D perhaps matching TRBD2 (6 bases). Trimming shortened V by 2 bases and J by 2 bases, and 11 bases separated the two germline ends. Looked up from germline, CDR1 is SGHTA and CDR2 is FQGNSA. The CDR3 is 15 residues long. CDR3 nucleotides: TGTGCCAGCAGCTTAATAGCGGTCTACACAGATACGCAGTATTTT. Residues: CASSLIAVYTDTQYF.

This chain connects TRBV5-1 to TRBJ2-7; possible D gene TRBD1, 6 bases. Germline-derived CDR1 and CDR2 are SGHRS and YFSETQ. This CDR3 has 14 amino acids. With 2 bases removed from V and 0 bases from J, the gap between germline ends came to 9 bases. The CDR3 DNA reads TGCGCCAGCAGCTTTCAGGGGTTCTCCTACGAGCAGTACTTC. This codes for CASSFQGFSYEQYF.

This clone came up once. The J gene is TRBJ2-5, the V gene TRBV7-3, with 7 bases that match TRBD1. Germline trimming cut 5 bases from V and 6 bases from J; bases unmatched to any gene: 6. The germline V gene encodes CDR1 SGHTA and CDR2 FQGTGA. CDR3 length: 13 amino acids. CDR3 region: CASSATGTKTQYF. The CDR3, as DNA: TGTGCCAGCAGCGCGACAGGGACGAAGACCCAGTACTTC. Filled out from reference TRBV7-3 and TRBJ2-5, the complete variable domain reads GAGVSQTPSNKVTEKGKYVELRCDPISGHTALYWYRQSLGQGPEFLIYFQGTGAADDSGLPNDRFFAVRPEGSVSTLKIQRTERGDSAVYLCASSATGTKTQYFGPGTRLLVL.

The table lists this clone with a count of one. V usage is TRBV5-1 and J usage is TRBJ1-4, with TRBD1 matching 7 bases. From germline, CDR1 is SGHRS and CDR2 YFSETQ. Trimming removed 5 bases from V and 2 bases from J; junction bases left unmatched: 3. This CDR3 has 14 residues. CDR3 protein: CASSLQGTNEKLFF. The CDR3 DNA sequence: TGCGCCAGCAGTTTACAGGGGACTAATGAAAAACTGTTTTTT.